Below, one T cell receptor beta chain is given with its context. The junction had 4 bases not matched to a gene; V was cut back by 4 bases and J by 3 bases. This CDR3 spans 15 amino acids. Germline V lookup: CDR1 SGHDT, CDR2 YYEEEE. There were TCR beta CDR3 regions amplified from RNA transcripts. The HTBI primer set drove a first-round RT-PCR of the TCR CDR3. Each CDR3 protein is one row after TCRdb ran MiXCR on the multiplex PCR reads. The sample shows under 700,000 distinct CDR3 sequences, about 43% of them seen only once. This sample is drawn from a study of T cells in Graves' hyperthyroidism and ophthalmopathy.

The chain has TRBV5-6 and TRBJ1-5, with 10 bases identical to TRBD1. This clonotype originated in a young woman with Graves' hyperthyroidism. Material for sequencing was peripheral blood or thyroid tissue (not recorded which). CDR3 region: CASSSRQGANQPQHF. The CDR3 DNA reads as TGTGCCAGCAGCAGTCGACAGGGGGCCAATCAGCCCCAGCATTTT.